This TCR beta chain was captured by sequencing in a study of persistence of HIV-infected CD4 T cells. This was the immunoSEQ version 4 assay in survey mode. Some clones are missing from TCRdb's copy, which holds only in-frame ones; the method was immunoSEQ multiplex PCR. Here the sample spans 30,000 to 40,000 clones, 82% being singletons. Trimming took off 4 bases at V and 3 bases at J, with 18 bases between the two ends. In germline, CDR1 is KGHDR, CDR2 SFDVKD. The CDR3 has 16 amino acids. As to this clone: The target antigen is unknown.

Cells were stimulated with overlapping HIV-1 Gag 15-mer peptides. CD40L-negative CD69-negative CD45RO-high memory CD4+ T cells were sorted as populations depleted of antigen-responding cells. Donors were HIV-1-infected adults who began suppressive ART during chronic infection. Overall study results and limits: Rare CMV-responding cells carrying HIV-1 proviruses were not analyzed separately for TCR.

This chain uses TRBV24-1 with TRBJ2-7; tentatively, D is TRBD1 or TRBD2 (6 bases each). This sequence originates from an adult woman with HIV who was CMV-seropositive. The source material was CD4+ T cells sorted from PBMCs after approximately 18-hour stimulation, sampled from a patient who received antiretroviral therapy. The CDR3 sequence is CATSEGWGAENYEQYF. CDR3 in DNA: TGTGCCACCAGTGAAGGTTGGGGGGCAGAAAACTACGAGCAGTACTTC.